The 16 T cell receptor beta chains below come from one sample, sequenced in a study of blood T cell repertoires in COVID-19. TCRdb's copy holds only in-frame clones and misses some; the assay was immunoSEQ multiplex PCR. This table has 200,000 to 300,000 clones, around four fifths appearing once. The sample comprised peripheral blood. The receptors stem from a woman aged 55-69 years with active or convalescent COVID-19.

V and J are TRBV7-2 and TRBJ1-6; no clear D. This CDR3 has 12 amino acids. Trimming pared 3 bases from V and 13 bases from J, leaving 10 bases between. Germline V gene data show CDR1 as SGHTA and CDR2 as FQGNSA. The CDR3 coding sequence is TGTGCCAGCAGCTTGAACTGGGCGCCCCTCCACTTT. This translates into CASSLNWAPLHF.

V gene TRBV15 combines with J gene TRBJ1-5; D gene ambiguous. Germline loops: CDR1 LNHNV, CDR2 YYDKDF (reference sequence). The CDR3 runs 15 residues. Trimming cost V 0 bases and J 4 bases, with 10 bases left between them. The CDR3 DNA sequence: TGTGCCACCAGCAGAGATCGAGTAGAAAATCAGCCCCAGCATTTT. Its protein is CATSRDRVENQPQHF.

In nucleotides, the CDR3 is TGTGCCAGCAGCTTAGGGGGACAGGGATGGTTGTACAATGAGCAGTTCTTC. Its translation: CASSLGGQGWLYNEQFF. The genes are TRBV11-2 and TRBJ2-1; 9 nucleotides align to TRBD1. Per germline, CDR1 SGHAT and CDR2 FQNNGV. The CDR3 covers 17 residues. The junction had 8 bases not matched to a gene; V was cut back by 1 base and J by 4 bases.

This chain joins TRBV29-1 and TRBJ2-1; D gene uncertain. CDR3 length: 13 amino acids. The V gene's germline CDR1 is SQVTM and CDR2 ANQGSEA. V was trimmed by 4 bases and J by 6 bases, leaving 13 bases between them. The CDR3 DNA is TGCAGCGTTGCTGGTTCTAGTAGCAATGAGCAGTTCTTC. It encodes CSVAGSSSNEQFF.

The chain has TRBV2 and TRBJ2-3; D gene unclear. The CDR3 loop spans 14 amino acids. The V end was cut by 1 base, the J end by 9 bases, with 14 bases between. Germline V gives CDR1 SNHLY, CDR2 FYNNEI. Written as DNA, the CDR3 is TGTGCCAGCAGTGAAGTCGACTCACCGGTAACGCAGTATTTT. Translation gives CASSEVDSPVTQYF. The full variable domain, in which reference TRBV2 and TRBJ2-3 provide the parts outside the CDR3, is EPEVTQTPSHQVTQMGQEVILRCVPISNHLYFYWYRQILGQKVEFLVSFYNNEISEKSEIFDDQFSVERPDGSNFTLKIRSTKLEDSAMYFCASSEVDSPVTQYFGPGTRLTVL.

This chain's CDR3 is CASSSQGADTQYF. Here the CDR3 DNA reads TGTGCCAGTAGTTCACAGGGGGCGGATACGCAGTATTTT. The V call is TRBV19, the J call TRBJ2-3; 9 bases fit TRBD1. The CDR3 loop spans 13 amino acids. From germline, CDR1 is LNHDA and CDR2 SQIVND (reference sequence). The V and J ends lost 5 bases and 6 bases, in that order; junction bases with no gene match: 3.

V gene TRBV9 combines with J gene TRBJ2-1; perhaps TRBD2 as D (7 bases). V dropped 0 bases and J dropped 0 bases, with 16 bases sitting between them. This CDR3 region has 18 residues. From germline, CDR1 is SGDLS and CDR2 YYNGEE. The CDR3 DNA reads TGTGCCAGCAGCGTAGCCACGGGGGGCCCGGGCTCCTACAATGAGCAGTTCTTC. As protein: CASSVATGGPGSYNEQFF.

The chain employs TRBV2 and TRBJ1-2; D is undetermined. V was shortened by 8 bases and J by 4 bases, with 11 bases between the two germline ends. Germline lookup yields CDR1 SNHLY and CDR2 FYNNEI. CDR3 length equals 12 residues. CDR3 bases: TGTGCCAGCCGGTCCACCTTCTATGGCTACACCTTC. It codes for CASRSTFYGYTF.

The chain links TRBV6-4 to TRBJ1-5; unclear D gene. This CDR3 contains 16 residues. The ends were cut back, 7 bases at V and 3 bases at J, with 19 bases in the middle. From germline, CDR1 is MRHNA and CDR2 SNTAGT. The CDR3 here is CASNPPEGSNNQPQHF. CDR3 in DNA: TGTGCCAGCAACCCCCCGGAGGGAAGCAACAATCAGCCCCAGCATTTT.

V gene TRBV5-1 combines with J gene TRBJ2-7; 9 bases agree with TRBD2. CDR3 size: 14 residues. V lost 2 bases, J lost 0 bases, and 0 bases stayed unmatched. Germline CDR1 reads SGHRS; CDR2 reads YFSETQ. CDR3 protein: CASSFSGSSYEQYF. In nucleotides, the CDR3 is TGCGCCAGCAGCTTTAGCGGGAGCTCCTACGAGCAGTACTTC.

This chain's CDR3 is CAWSLLAADNEQFF. For the CDR3, the DNA is TGTGCCTGGAGCCTACTAGCGGCCGACAATGAGCAGTTCTTC. The chain carries TRBV30 and TRBJ2-1, with 8 bases matching TRBD2. Unmatched junction bases numbered 6, after V lost 3 bases and J lost 5 bases. CDR1 and CDR2 from the germline V gene are GTSNPN and SVGIG (reference sequence). This CDR3 is built from 14 residues.

The chain combines TRBV11-3 with TRBJ1-3; D gene unclear. Trimming removed 1 base from V and 0 bases from J, with 4 bases in between. The CDR3 has 14 residues. Germline V CDR1 and CDR2: SGHNT, YENEEA. CDR3 region: CASSLVDSGNTIYF. The CDR3, as DNA: TGTGCCAGCAGCTTAGTAGACTCTGGAAACACCATATATTTT.

The rearrangement joins TRBV28 to TRBJ1-2, with D hard to call. The CDR3 spans 15 residues. Trimming removed 3 bases at V and 0 bases at J, with 11 bases between. Germline V CDR1 and CDR2: MDHEN, SYDVKM. This chain's CDR3 is CASSFSQVTNYGYTF. The CDR3 DNA reads TGTGCCAGCAGTTTTTCCCAGGTGACTAACTATGGCTACACCTTC.

V usage is TRBV7-9 and J usage is TRBJ1-1; D is perhaps TRBD1 (5 bases). Deletions cut 5 bases from V and 2 bases from J, with 12 bases between. Germline V gene lookup returns CDR1 SEHNR and CDR2 FQNEAQ (reference sequence). The CDR3 contains 14 residues. In nucleotides, the CDR3 is TGTGCCAGCAGCACGAGAACAGGAAACACTGAAGCTTTCTTT. It codes for CASSTRTGNTEAFF.

The sample holds one count of this clone. This chain uses TRBV19 with TRBJ1-4; 7 nucleotides align to TRBD1. The CDR3 consists of 14 residues. The ends lost 7 bases at V and 6 bases at J; junction bases unmatched: 8. Per the germline V gene, CDR1 is LNHDA and CDR2 is SQIVND (reference sequence). CDR3 nucleotide sequence: TGTGCCAGTACCCCGACAGGGTGGGATGAAAAACTGTTTTTT. Translated: CASTPTGWDEKLFF.

The rearrangement uses TRBV28 and TRBJ2-4; D perhaps matches TRBD2 (6 bases). The V and J ends lost 5 bases and 9 bases respectively, with 14 bases between them. CDR1 MDHEN and CDR2 SYDVKM come from the germline V gene. The CDR3 totals 13 residues. Written as DNA, the CDR3 is TGTGCCAGCAGTCGCCCGGGGGTGGGCATTCAGTACTTC. Translation: CASSRPGVGIQYF.